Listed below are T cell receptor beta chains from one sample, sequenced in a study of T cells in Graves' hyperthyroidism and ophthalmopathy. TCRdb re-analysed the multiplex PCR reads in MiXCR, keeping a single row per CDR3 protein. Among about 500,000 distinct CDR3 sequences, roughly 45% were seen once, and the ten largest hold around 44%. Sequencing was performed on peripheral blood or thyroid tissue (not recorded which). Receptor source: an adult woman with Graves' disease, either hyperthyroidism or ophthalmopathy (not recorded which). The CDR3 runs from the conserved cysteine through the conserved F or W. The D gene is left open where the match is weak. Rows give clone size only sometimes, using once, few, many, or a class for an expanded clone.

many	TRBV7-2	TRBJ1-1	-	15	CASSPPSGMVTEAFF	TGTGCCAGCAGCCCTCCATCAGGGATGGTCACTGAAGCTTTCTTT
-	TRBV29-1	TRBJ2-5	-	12	CSAGVAGETQYF	TGCAGCGCGGGGGTCGCGGGGGAGACCCAGTACTTC
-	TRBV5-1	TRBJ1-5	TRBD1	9	CASFQGQGF	TGCGCCAGCTTCCAGGGACAGGGTTTT
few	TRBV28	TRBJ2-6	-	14	CASRLSSGANVLTF	TGTGCCAGCAGGTTAAGCTCTGGGGCCAACGTCCTGACTTTC
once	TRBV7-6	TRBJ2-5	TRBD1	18	CASSPAGTGGHQQETQYF	TGTGCCAGCAGCCCGGCCGGGACAGGGGGACACCAACAAGAGACCCAGTACTTC
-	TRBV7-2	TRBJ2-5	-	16	CASSPRSSTGQETQYF	TGTGCCAGCAGCCCTAGGTCTAGCACAGGCCAAGAGACCCAGTACTTC
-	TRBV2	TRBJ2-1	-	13	CASSEDRGDEQFF	TGTGCCAGCAGTGAGGACCGTGGAGATGAGCAGTTCTTC
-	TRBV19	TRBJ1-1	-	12	CATRRGGTEAFF	TGTGCCACCCGAAGGGGAGGCACTGAAGCTTTCTTT
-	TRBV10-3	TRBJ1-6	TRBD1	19	CAIQGASTGAGGGESPLHF	TGTGCCATCCAGGGGGCGAGCACCGGGGCAGGGGGCGGAGAGTCACCCCTCCACTTT
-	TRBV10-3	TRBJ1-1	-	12	CAISREGTEAFF	TGTGCCATCAGCAGGGAGGGCACTGAAGCTTTCTTT
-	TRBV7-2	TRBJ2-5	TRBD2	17	CASSTRQTGRASETQYF	TGTGCCAGCAGCACTCGACAGACCGGGAGGGCATCGGAGACCCAGTACTTC
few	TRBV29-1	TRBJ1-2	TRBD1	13	CSSWTGVHYGYTF	TGCAGCAGTTGGACAGGGGTACACTATGGCTACACCTTC
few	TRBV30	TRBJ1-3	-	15	CAWSVGTTSGNTIYF	TGTGCCTGGAGTGTAGGGACCACCTCTGGAAACACCATATATTTT
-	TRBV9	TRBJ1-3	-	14	CASSVLSTGNTIYF	TGTGCCAGCAGCGTACTGAGTACTGGAAACACCATATATTTT
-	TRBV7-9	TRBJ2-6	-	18	CASGIGWGPYSGANVLTF	TGTGCCAGCGGTATAGGTTGGGGGCCCTACTCTGGGGCCAACGTCCTGACTTTC
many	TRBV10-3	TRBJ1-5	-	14	CAISGGEPEQPQHF	TGTGCCATCAGTGGGGGGGAGCCGGAACAGCCCCAGCATTTT
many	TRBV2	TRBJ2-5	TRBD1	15	CASSDLGQGLETQYF	TGTGCCAGCAGTGATTTAGGACAGGGTTTAGAGACCCAGTACTTC
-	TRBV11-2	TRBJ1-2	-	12	CASSPSTDGYTF	TGTGCCAGCAGCCCATCGACAGATGGCTACACCTTC
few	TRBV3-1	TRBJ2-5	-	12	CASSYSVETQYF	TGTGCCAGCAGCTACTCTGTAGAGACCCAGTACTTC
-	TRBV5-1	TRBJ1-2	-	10	CASSLGIDTF	TGCGCCAGCAGCTTGGGAATTGACACCTTC
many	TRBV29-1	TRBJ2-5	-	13	CSVHPLHKETQYF	TGCAGCGTTCACCCACTGCATAAAGAGACCCAGTACTTC
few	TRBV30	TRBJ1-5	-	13	CAWSGGSNQPQHF	TGTGCCTGGAGTGGGGGTAGCAATCAGCCCCAGCATTTT
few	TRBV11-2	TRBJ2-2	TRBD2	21	CASSAPVRTSGRVMRTGELFF	TGTGCCAGCAGCGCACCAGTCCGGACTAGCGGGAGGGTAATGAGGACCGGGGAGCTGTTTTTT
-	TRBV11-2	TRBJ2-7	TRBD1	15	CASSSTGGISYEQYF	TGTGCCAGCAGTTCCACAGGGGGCATATCCTACGAGCAGTACTTC